This is a list of T cell receptor beta chains from one sample in a study of cytomegalovirus exposure and HLA in healthy donors. Measured with immunoSEQ multiplex PCR; TCRdb has only the in-frame clones, and not every one. The data show fewer than 65,000 clones, with roughly 67% seen just once and 5.4% held by the top ten. The specimen sequenced was PBMCs. The origin of the receptors is a man aged 50-59 years in good health and CMV-seronegative. The CDR3 runs from the conserved cysteine through the conserved F or W. The D gene is left open where the match is weak. Some rows have no size entry. The others give once, few or many, or a class for an expanded clone.

v_call	clone_size	j_call	d_call	cdr3_aa	cdr3_nt
TRBV6-5	few	TRBJ1-1	-	CASSYSTAVPGSEAFF	TGTGCCAGCAGTTACTCGACCGCGGTGCCGGGATCCGAAGCTTTCTTT
TRBV9	-	TRBJ2-4	-	CASSVRLPLDIQYF	TGTGCCAGCAGCGTTCGACTTCCCCTGGACATTCAGTACTTC
TRBV29-1	once	TRBJ1-2	TRBD1	CSAQEQGNYGYTF	TGCAGCGCCCAAGAACAGGGGAACTATGGCTACACCTTC
TRBV7-9	-	TRBJ1-2	-	CASSLGDSRSYTF	TGTGCCAGCAGCTTAGGTGACAGTAGGAGCTACACCTTC
TRBV9	-	TRBJ1-2	TRBD1	CASSAPRQGQDGYTF	TGTGCCAGCAGCGCCCCTAGACAGGGACAGGATGGCTACACCTTC
TRBV9	-	TRBJ1-5	TRBD1	CASSGGQGAGQPQHF	TGTGCCAGCAGCGGGGGACAGGGGGCAGGTCAGCCCCAGCATTTT
TRBV30	-	TRBJ1-1	TRBD1	CAWSVFGDRGQGEAFF	TGTGCCTGGAGTGTTTTTGGGGACAGGGGGCAGGGTGAAGCTTTCTTT
TRBV6-1	-	TRBJ2-5	-	CASSESAGRQETQYF	TGTGCCAGCAGTGAAAGTGCGGGGCGCCAAGAGACCCAGTACTTC
TRBV30	-	TRBJ2-7	TRBD1	CAWNRGSYEQYF	TGTGCCTGGAACAGGGGCTCCTACGAGCAGTACTTC
TRBV27	-	TRBJ2-7	TRBD1	CASSFRPLGQGAYEQYF	TGTGCCAGCAGTTTCCGGCCCCTCGGACAGGGTGCCTACGAGCAGTACTTC
TRBV19	once	TRBJ2-2	-	CASSIIRIGELFF	TGTGCCAGTAGTATAATCAGGATCGGGGAGCTGTTTTTT
TRBV6-1	-	TRBJ2-7	-	CASSEYRTYEQYF	TGTGCCAGCAGTGAGTACAGGACCTACGAGCAGTACTTC
TRBV9	-	TRBJ2-1	TRBD2	CASSGLADKKQFF	TGTGCCAGCAGCGGACTAGCGGACAAGAAGCAGTTCTTC
TRBV19	-	TRBJ2-4	TRBD1	CASSMSARGPDIQYF	TGTGCCAGTAGTATGAGTGCCAGGGGGCCGGACATTCAGTACTTC
TRBV7-3	-	TRBJ2-7	TRBD2	CASSSERTSGGSGYEQYF	TGTGCCAGCAGCTCAGAGAGGACTAGCGGGGGGTCGGGTTACGAGCAGTACTTC
TRBV5-1	-	TRBJ2-1	TRBD2	CASSLGLAPGHHEFF	TGCGCCAGCAGCTTGGGACTAGCGCCGGGGCACCACGAGTTCTTC
TRBV11-2	few	TRBJ2-1	TRBD1	CASSSTRQGALNEQFF	TGTGCCAGCAGCTCTACCCGACAGGGGGCGCTGAATGAGCAGTTCTTC
TRBV9	-	TRBJ1-2	-	CASSPGQFNYGYTF	TGTGCCAGCAGCCCCGGACAGTTTAACTATGGCTACACCTTC
TRBV10-3	-	TRBJ1-2	TRBD1	CAISPGTGVRQLSHGYTF	TGTGCCATCAGTCCGGGGACAGGGGTTAGACAGCTGTCCCATGGCTACACCTTC
TRBV16	-	TRBJ2-3	TRBD1	CASSPDRGIGSDTQYF	TGTGCCAGCAGCCCAGACAGGGGGATAGGTTCAGATACGCAGTATTTT
TRBV7-8	-	TRBJ1-5	TRBD1	CASSSTDRAGQPQHF	TGTGCCAGCAGCTCGACGGACAGGGCGGGTCAGCCCCAGCATTTT
TRBV5-1	-	TRBJ2-6	TRBD1	CASSRDSGPGANVLTF	TGCGCCAGCAGTCGGGACAGCGGACCAGGGGCCAACGTCCTGACTTTC
TRBV5-5	-	TRBJ1-2	-	CASSLSGPGGYTF	TGTGCCAGCAGCTTATCAGGCCCGGGAGGCTACACCTTC
TRBV10-1	few	TRBJ2-1	-	CASSVKEQGDNEQFF	TGCGCCAGCAGCGTAAAGGAGCAAGGAGACAATGAGCAGTTCTTC
TRBV7-3	-	TRBJ2-3	TRBD2	CASSSRGLAGPLSTDTQYF	TGTGCCAGCAGCTCCCGTGGGCTAGCGGGGCCCCTTAGCACAGATACGCAGTATTTT
TRBV9	-	TRBJ2-3	-	CASSVATWDTQYF	TGTGCCAGCAGCGTAGCTACTTGGGATACGCAGTATTTT
TRBV7-6	-	TRBJ2-5	-	CASSLAGARKQETQYF	TGTGCCAGCAGCTTAGCGGGGGCCAGGAAGCAAGAGACCCAGTACTTC
TRBV2	-	TRBJ2-5	-	CASAQVGTQYF	TGTGCCAGCGCGCAGGTGGGGACCCAGTACTTC
TRBV29-1	-	TRBJ1-2	-	CSVGPAGLLNYEGYTF	TGCAGCGTTGGCCCCGCCGGACTACTTAACTATGAAGGCTACACCTTC
TRBV6-6	-	TRBJ1-5	TRBD1	CASSRQGSGNQPQHF	TGTGCCAGCAGTCGACAGGGATCGGGCAATCAGCCCCAGCATTTT
TRBV19	-	TRBJ1-5	TRBD1	CASSARDSRQPQHF	TGTGCCAGTAGTGCGCGGGACAGTCGACAGCCCCAGCATTTT
TRBV6-1	-	TRBJ1-5	TRBD1	CASSAGTGGAKPQHF	TGTGCCAGCAGTGCCGGGACAGGGGGCGCTAAGCCCCAGCATTTT
TRBV19	-	TRBJ2-5	TRBD2	CASSALAGGETQYF	TGTGCCAGTAGTGCCCTGGCGGGGGGAGAGACCCAGTACTTC
TRBV9	-	TRBJ2-4	TRBD2	CASGGEWGNIQYF	TGTGCCAGCGGGGGGGAGTGGGGGAACATTCAGTACTTC
TRBV10-3	-	TRBJ2-5	TRBD1	CAIRGQGAQETQYF	TGTGCCATCAGGGGACAGGGGGCCCAAGAGACCCAGTACTTC
TRBV28	-	TRBJ1-1	-	CASSLWVQGRHEAFF	TGTGCCAGCAGTTTATGGGTCCAGGGCCGGCATGAAGCTTTCTTT
TRBV10-2	once	TRBJ2-3	TRBD2	CASHSSGALGWQYF	TGCGCCAGCCACTCTAGCGGGGCCCTGGGATGGCAGTATTTT
TRBV4-1	few	TRBJ1-2	-	CASSQAGYYGYTF	TGCGCCAGCAGCCAAGCCGGGTACTATGGCTACACCTTC
TRBV28	-	TRBJ2-7	TRBD1	CASSPRQGAGSGEQYF	TGTGCCAGCAGTCCCAGACAGGGGGCCGGATCGGGCGAGCAGTACTTC
TRBV19	-	TRBJ2-5	TRBD2	CASKTFSGGKETQYF	TGTGCCAGTAAAACCTTTAGCGGGGGGAAAGAGACCCAGTACTTC
TRBV7-9	-	TRBJ2-1	TRBD2	CASSYASGGAAEQFF	TGTGCCAGCAGCTACGCTAGCGGGGGGGCCGCTGAGCAGTTCTTC
TRBV6-4	few	TRBJ1-6	TRBD1	CAITDRVGSPLHF	TGTGCCATTACGGACAGGGTAGGTTCACCCCTCCACTTT
TRBV27	few	TRBJ1-1	-	CASTGSSNTEAFF	TGTGCCAGCACAGGGTCAAGCAACACTGAAGCTTTCTTT
TRBV18	-	TRBJ2-2	-	CASSRDPGQNTGELFF	TGTGCCAGCTCACGGGACCCGGGACAGAACACCGGGGAGCTGTTTTTT
TRBV7-9	-	TRBJ1-2	TRBD1	CSSSINQGAPGYGYTF	TGTTCCAGCAGCATCAACCAGGGGGCCCCAGGCTATGGCTACACCTTC
TRBV7-8	-	TRBJ2-7	-	CASSLDRVVYEQYF	TGTGCCAGCAGCTTAGACAGGGTGGTCTACGAGCAGTACTTC
TRBV6-6	-	TRBJ1-5	-	CASSYSQKNQPQHF	TGTGCCAGCAGTTACAGTCAGAAAAATCAGCCCCAGCATTTT
TRBV7-6	-	TRBJ2-7	TRBD2	CASSLAPPGLAGYYEQYF	TGTGCCAGCAGCTTAGCGCCACCAGGACTAGCGGGCTACTACGAGCAGTACTTC
TRBV18	few	TRBJ2-6	-	CASSPPWDFSSGANVLTF	TGTGCCAGCTCACCACCGTGGGACTTCAGCTCTGGGGCCAACGTCCTGACTTTC
TRBV7-8	-	TRBJ1-3	-	CASSTDSTTGNTIYF	TGTGCCAGCAGCACGGACTCAACGACTGGAAACACCATATATTTT
TRBV6-1	-	TRBJ2-7	TRBD1	CASNKGATYEQYF	TGTGCCAGCAATAAGGGGGCAACCTACGAGCAGTACTTC
TRBV5-1	few	TRBJ2-2	TRBD2	CASSWTSGGGPGELFF	TGCGCCAGCAGCTGGACTAGCGGGGGGGGACCCGGGGAGCTGTTTTTT
TRBV6-1	few	TRBJ2-1	TRBD2	CASSEGGWGLAALTGEQFF	TGTGCCAGCAGTGAGGGGGGTTGGGGACTAGCGGCCCTTACGGGGGAGCAGTTCTTC
TRBV5-1	-	TRBJ2-7	TRBD2	CASRAASGGAYEQYF	TGCGCCAGCAGGGCAGCTAGCGGGGGGGCCTACGAGCAGTACTTC
TRBV6-5	few	TRBJ2-7	TRBD1	CASKTGQGNSYEQYF	TGTGCCAGCAAGACGGGACAGGGGAATTCCTACGAGCAGTACTTC
TRBV9	-	TRBJ2-5	-	CASSQGRGVTQYF	TGTGCCAGCAGCCAAGGCAGGGGTGTGACCCAGTACTTC
TRBV2	-	TRBJ1-2	TRBD1	CASRRQGAVLGYTF	TGTGCCAGCAGGCGTCAGGGGGCAGTTTTGGGCTACACCTTC
TRBV6-1	once	TRBJ1-5	TRBD1	CATTAGGRQPQHF	TGTGCCACTACAGCAGGGGGCCGACAGCCCCAGCATTTT
TRBV5-4	once	TRBJ2-2	-	CASSLTPGLGTGELFF	TGTGCCAGCAGCTTAACCCCAGGGTTGGGGACCGGGGAGCTGTTTTTT